Following are 15 T cell receptor beta chains from one sample sequenced in a study of Tregs in tolerant kidney transplant recipients. These receptors' antigens are unknown. CFSE-labeled recipient PBMCs were cultured five to seven days with irradiated graft donor PBMCs, then FACS-sorted. Measured with immunoSEQ multiplex PCR; TCRdb has only the in-frame clones, and not every one. This table lists 350 to 450 clones. The specimen was CD8+ T cells from blood cultured with allogeneic cells, collected before the transplant. The receptors come from a human patient who received a combined kidney and bone marrow transplant.

Comments on this clone: From the germline J gene comes the end of the CDR3, since the read stops 3 residues before it. This chain uses TRBV4-1 with TRBJ2-7, with TRBD2 matching 8 bases. The CDR3 length is 15 residues. J was trimmed by 6 bases and V by 0 bases; bases with no gene match: 7. The germline CDR1 and CDR2 sequences are MGHRA and YSYEKL. The CDR3 here is CASSQEPGGVGEQYF. The sequenced part of the CDR3 DNA is TGCGCCAGCAGCCAAGAACCCGGGGGGGTTGGCGAG.

Measured by frequency, this clone is medium-sized (0.01 to 0.1%). The read halts 3 residues ahead of the CDR3 end, with the missing end drawn from the germline J gene. The chain is built from TRBV20-1 and TRBJ2-7; 7 bases agree with TRBD2. Germline values: CDR1 DFQATT, CDR2 SNEGSKA (reference sequence). The CDR3 is 14 amino acids. Trimming at V came to 3 bases and at J to 4 bases, leaving 9 bases not matched to a gene. This CDR3 reads CSASHGGTSYEQYF. Incomplete CDR3 DNA: TGCAGTGCTAGTCACGGGGGGACCTCGTACGAG.

With respect to this clone: Read coverage stops 3 residues before the CDR3 terminus; the germline J gene supplies the remainder. This chain links TRBV11-2 with TRBJ2-7; D gene ambiguous. V was clipped by 0 bases and J by 3 bases, with 12 bases between them. This CDR3 region has 15 residues. Germline CDR1 and CDR2: SGHAT and FQNNGV. The CDR3: CASSLESLGFYEQYF. CDR3 DNA, as far as it was read: TGTGCCAGCAGCTTAGAAAGCCTAGGCTTCTACGAG.

By frequency, this clone registers large. The CDR3 end falls 3 residues outside the read, so it is completed with the germline J gene. The chain has TRBV4-1 and TRBJ1-5, with 10 bases that match TRBD1. The CDR3 covers 14 residues. The germline V gene encodes CDR1 MGHRA and CDR2 YSYEKL. V trimming: 4 bases; J trimming: 7 bases; junction bases outside the gene matches: 4. The CDR3 loop is CASSRGQGGQPQHF. The covered CDR3 bases are TGCGCCAGCAGCCGTGGACAGGGGGGACAGCCC.

Measured by frequency, this clone is large. The read ends 3 residues early relative to the CDR3; the germline J gene fills the gap. The V and J genes are TRBV20-1 and TRBJ2-7; TRBD1 or TRBD2 may be the D gene (7 bases each). Looked up from germline, CDR1 is DFQATT and CDR2 is SNEGSKA (reference sequence). CDR3 size: 18 residues. V lost 2 bases to trimming and J lost 0 bases, with 23 bases between them. The CDR3 region is CSARLTDREGGSSYEQYF. The covered CDR3 bases are TGCAGTGCTAGACTGACAGACAGGGAGGGAGGTAGCTCCTACGAG.

Considering frequency, this clone is medium-sized. The read gets to within 3 residues of the CDR3 end, and the germline J gene fills in the rest. The rearrangement links TRBV19 to TRBJ1-4, with D hard to call. This CDR3 has 16 amino acids. Germline values: CDR1 LNHDA, CDR2 SQIVND (reference sequence). The V end was cut by 8 bases, the J end by 4 bases, with 20 bases between. CDR3 sequence: CASPPGSSRHNEKLFF. The DNA read from the CDR3 is TGTGCCAGTCCCCCCGGGTCGTCAAGGCATAATGAAAAA.

This clone is labeled medium-sized based on frequency. The CDR3 end lies 3 residues beyond the end of the read and is filled in from the germline J gene. This rearrangement joins TRBV6-2 or TRBV6-3 to TRBJ2-7, with 7 bases matching TRBD1. Trimming at V came to 7 bases and at J to 1 base, leaving 13 bases not matched to a gene. CDR3 length equals 16 residues. The germline V gene has CDR1 MNHEY and CDR2 SVGEGT. The CDR3 sequence is CASKTIGQVPSYEQYF. The CDR3 bases that were read are TGTGCCAGCAAGACCATTGGACAGGTACCATCCTACGAG.

Concerning this clone itself: The CDR3 end is not reached by the read, which stops 3 residues before it; the germline J gene fills it in. The chain uses TRBV19 and TRBJ2-5; TRBD1 matches at 7 bases. Germline CDR1 LNHDA, CDR2 SQIVND (reference sequence). The CDR3 runs to 16 residues. With V trimmed by 4 bases and J by 6 bases, 14 bases remained unmatched. The chain's CDR3 is CASSSSGTESNKTQYF. CDR3 DNA (partial): TGTGCCAGTAGTAGCTCCGGGACAGAAAGCAATAAGACC.

Concerning this clone itself: The CDR3 extends 3 residues past the end of the read, so its final part is completed from the germline J gene. The chain combines TRBV27 with TRBJ2-7; TRBD2 matches 11 bases. Germline lookup yields CDR1 MNHEY and CDR2 SMNVEV (reference sequence). The CDR3 has 17 amino acids. J gave up 2 bases and V 3 bases, and 9 bases lay outside the gene matches. CDR3 loop: CASSFLAGGPHPYEQYF. Partial CDR3 DNA: TGTGCCAGCAGTTTTCTAGCGGGAGGTCCCCACCCCTACGAG.

By frequency, this clone registers large. The missing CDR3 end, 3 residues past where the read stops, is filled in from the germline J gene. The genes are TRBV20-1 and TRBJ1-5; maybe TRBD1 (6 bases). CDR1 is DFQATT, CDR2 SNEGSKA, per germline (reference sequence). Trimming took off 5 bases at V and 0 bases at J, with 14 bases between the two ends. The CDR3 has 15 amino acids. The CDR3 bases that were read are TGCAGTGCTCCTGGACAGTTCTATAGCAATCAGCCC. Amino acids: CSAPGQFYSNQP. The whole CDR3 protein reads CSAPGQFYSNQPQHF.

Frequency places this clone as medium-sized. One junction end does not reproduce the germline sequence, and a read error may be involved. The read is 3 residues too short to cover the CDR3 end, so that end is filled in from the germline J gene. This chain connects TRBV4-2 to TRBJ2-2; 8 bases line up with TRBD1. The CDR3 is made up of 15 amino acids. Germline CDR1 and CDR2: LGHNA and YNFKEQ. The DNA read from the CDR3 is TGCGCCAGCAGCGTAAGACAGGGGAGGACCGGGGAG. Translated, it gives CASSVRQGRTGE. The full CDR3 protein reads CASSVRQGRTGELFF.

Considering frequency, this clone is medium-sized. CDR3 region: CASTPLGTGGYGYTF. The part of the CDR3 DNA that was read is TGTGCCAGTACCCCCTTGGGGACAGGCGGCTATGGC. The V gene is TRBV7-2, the J gene TRBJ1-2, with 8 bases fitting TRBD1. The read stops 3 residues short of the end of the CDR3; the missing end is completed from the germline J gene. With V trimmed by 9 bases and J by 4 bases, 13 bases remained unmatched. Germline assignment: CDR1 SGHTA and CDR2 FQGNSA. This CDR3 has 15 residues.

With respect to this clone: The read finishes 3 residues shy of the CDR3 end, and the germline J gene is used to complete it. This rearrangement joins TRBV7-8 to TRBJ2-7; TRBD1 matches at 7 bases. The ends lost 1 base at V and 2 bases at J; junction bases unmatched: 2. The V gene's germline CDR1 is SGHVS and CDR2 FQNEAQ. The CDR3 is 14 amino acids. The CDR3 region is CASSLGQGAYEQYF. CDR3 DNA (partial): TGTGCCAGCAGCTTAGGGCAGGGGGCCTACGAG. Filled out from reference TRBV7-8 and TRBJ2-7, the complete variable domain reads GAGVSQSPRYKVAKRGQDVALRCDPISGHVSLFWYQQALGQGPEFLTYFQNEAQLDKSGLPSDRFFAERPEGSVSTLKIQRTQQEDSAVYLCASSLGQGAYEQYFGPGTRLTVT.

Comments on this clone: The read is 3 residues too short to cover the CDR3 end, so that end is filled in from the germline J gene. The chain links TRBV9 to TRBJ2-5, with D perhaps matching TRBD2 (6 bases). This CDR3 has 14 amino acids. CDR1 and CDR2 (germline): SGDLS, YYNGEE. The V end was cut by 4 bases, the J end by 6 bases, with 16 bases between. The CDR3 loop reads CASSRTGGDQTQYF. CDR3 bases read: TGTGCCAGCAGCCGGACCGGGGGAGATCAGACC.

About this clone: The CDR3 end falls 3 residues outside the read, so it is completed with the germline J gene. The chain joins TRBV6-2 or TRBV6-3 to TRBJ1-2; no clear D. Germline V gene data show CDR1 as MNHEY and CDR2 as SVGEGT. The CDR3 covers 11 residues. The part of the CDR3 DNA that was read is TGTGCCAGCAGTGCTACCTACGAG. Protein sequence: CASSATYE. In full, the CDR3 reads CASSATYEYTF.